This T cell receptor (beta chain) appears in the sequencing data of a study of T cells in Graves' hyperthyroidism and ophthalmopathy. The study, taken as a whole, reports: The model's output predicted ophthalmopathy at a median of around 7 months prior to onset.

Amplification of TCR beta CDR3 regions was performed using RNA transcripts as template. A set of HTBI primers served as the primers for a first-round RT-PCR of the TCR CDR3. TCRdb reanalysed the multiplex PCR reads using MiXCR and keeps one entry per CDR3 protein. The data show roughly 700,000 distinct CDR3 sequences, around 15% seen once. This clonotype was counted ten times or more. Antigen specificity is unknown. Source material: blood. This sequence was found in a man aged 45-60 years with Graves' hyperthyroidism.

This CDR3 is CASRSGAGGGDQPQHF. CDR3 sequence (DNA): TGTGCCAGCAGAAGTGGTGCAGGGGGCGGCGATCAGCCCCAGCATTTT. The J gene is TRBJ1-5, the V gene TRBV28, with 8 bases lining up with TRBD1. With V trimmed by 6 bases and J by 5 bases, 12 bases remained unmatched. In germline, CDR1 is MDHEN, CDR2 SYDVKM. There are 16 residues in the CDR3.